A selection of T cell receptor beta chains follows, all from one sample in a study of blood T cells in healthy people across ages. TCRdb re-derived calls from the 5' RACE reads in MiXCR, one entry per CDR3 protein. Altogether roughly 800,000 distinct CDR3 sequences are present, 58% being singletons, with the ten largest covering about 20%. Sequencing was carried out using blood. These receptors originate from a man aged 25-40 years in good health. CDR3s include the opening cysteine and the closing phenylalanine or tryptophan. The D gene is left open where the match is weak. Where a row states a size, it is once, few, many or the class of an expanded clone; other rows omit it.

>12|TRBV4-3|few|.|TRBJ1-1
TGCGCCAGCAGCCAGGGACACACTGAAGCTTTCTTT
CASSQGHTEAFF
>15|TRBV7-9|.|TRBD2|TRBJ2-5
TGTGCCAGCAGTAATCAGCGGGAGCGGAACAATGAGCAGTACTTC
CASSNQRERNNEQYF
>14|TRBV5-1|few|.|TRBJ2-7
TGCGCCAGCTATGGAGGAGTTTACCCCTACGAGCAGTACTTC
CASYGGVYPYEQYF
>12|TRBV20-1|.|TRBD1|TRBJ2-7
TGCAGTGCTAGAGCGACAGGGAACGAGCAGTACTTC
CSARATGNEQYF
>13|TRBV10-3|.|.|TRBJ2-5
TGTGCCATCAGTGAAAACATTGGGGAGACCCAGTACTTC
CAISENIGETQYF
>15|TRBV12-3/TRBV12-4|.|TRBD1|TRBJ2-5
TGTGCCAGCAGTTGGGGACAGGGCCTAAAAGAGACCCAGTACTTC
CASSWGQGLKETQYF
>18|TRBV10-3|.|.|TRBJ2-6
TGTGCCATCAGTGACGACCCGGGGACCATTTCTGGGGCCAACGTCCTGACTTTC
CAISDDPGTISGANVLTF
>12|TRBV20-1|.|.|TRBJ2-7
TGCAGTGCGCGAAGGACCAGCTACGAGCAGTACTTC
CSARRTSYEQYF
>14|TRBV29-1|.|TRBD2|TRBJ2-1
TGCAGCGTTGTGAGCGGGAGGGCGGCAAATGAGCAGTTCTTC
CSVVSGRAANEQFF
>15|TRBV6-1|once|.|TRBJ1-5
TGTGCCAGCAGTGAAGCGGCAGGGGCCCTTCAGCCCCAGCATTTT
CASSEAAGALQPQHF
>13|TRBV29-1|.|.|TRBJ2-1
TGCAGCGTCGGGAAGGGGACTTACAATGAGCAGTTCTTC
CSVGKGTYNEQFF
>15|TRBV29-1|once|TRBD2|TRBJ2-3
TGCAGCGTCGCTGGACTAGCGGGGATAGCAGATACGCAGTATTTT
CSVAGLAGIADTQYF
>15|TRBV7-2|.|TRBD2|TRBJ2-1
TGTGCCAGCAGCTTAGGGGCTAGCGGGTGGAATGAGCAGTTCTTC
CASSLGASGWNEQFF
>14|TRBV4-3|.|TRBD1|TRBJ1-2
TGCGCCAGCAGCTACAGGGGCAGGGAGTATGGCTACACCTTC
CASSYRGREYGYTF
>15|TRBV7-9|.|TRBD1|TRBJ2-7
TGTGCCAGCAGCTCCCCCGAGGGACAGGGCTACGAGCAGTACTTC
CASSSPEGQGYEQYF
>16|TRBV6-5|.|.|TRBJ2-1
TGTGCCAGCAGTTACGACCCGGCTAGCCGGGGCAATGAGCAGTTCTTC
CASSYDPASRGNEQFF
>12|TRBV28|.|.|TRBJ2-7
TGTGCCAGCCAGGTTGGTAATTACGAGCAGTACTTC
CASQVGNYEQYF
>13|TRBV3-1|.|.|TRBJ2-5
TGTGCCAGCAGACAAGGGGGAGGAGCGTCCCAGTACTTC
CASRQGGGASQYF
>17|TRBV21-1|.|.|TRBJ1-5
TGTGCCAGCAGCAAAACAGGGGGTCCCCTGAGCAATCAGCCCCAGCATTTT
CASSKTGGPLSNQPQHF
>13|TRBV10-3|.|.|TRBJ2-2
TGTGCCATCATGGACCCCAACACCGGGGAGCTGTTTTTT
CAIMDPNTGELFF
>13|TRBV20-1|few|.|TRBJ2-5
TGCAGTGCTAGATTCCTTTTCCAAGAGACCCAGTACTTC
CSARFLFQETQYF
>13|TRBV20-1|.|.|TRBJ2-1
TGCAGTGCCGAGGCAGGGCCGAACAATGAGCAGTTCTTC
CSAEAGPNNEQFF
>18|TRBV15|.|TRBD2|TRBJ2-7
TGTGCCACCAGCAGTGGACTAGCGGGATTGGACCCCTCCTACGAGCAGTACTTC
CATSSGLAGLDPSYEQYF
>14|TRBV7-2|.|TRBD2|TRBJ2-3
TGTGCCAGCAGTGAAAGGACTAGCGATATTACGCAGTATTTT
CASSERTSDITQYF
>14|TRBV10-3|.|TRBD2|TRBJ2-7
TGTGCCATCAGATACGGACTAGCGGACTACGAGCAGTACTTC
CAIRYGLADYEQYF
>13|TRBV5-1|.|.|TRBJ2-4
TGCACCAGCAGCTATCAAGGCGGAGACATTCAGTACTTC
CTSSYQGGDIQYF
>16|TRBV1|.|.|TRBJ1-4
.
CTSSQVWGQGSEKLFF
>16|TRBV20-1|.|TRBD2|TRBJ2-1
TGCAGTGCTAAGATTATAGCGGGAGGACCGGGAAATGAGCAGTTCTTC
CSAKIIAGGPGNEQFF
>14|TRBV7-9|few|.|TRBJ2-7
TGTGCCAGCAGCCGAGCATCCAGGACCTACGAGCAGTACTTC
CASSRASRTYEQYF
>15|TRBV4-1|.|.|TRBJ2-7
TGCGCCAGCAGCCTTGACGAGGTGGACTCCTACGAGCAGTACTTC
CASSLDEVDSYEQYF
>12|TRBV12-3/TRBV12-4|.|.|TRBJ2-1
TGTGCCAGCAGTTCTGAATTGCATGAGCAGTTCTTC
CASSSELHEQFF
>14|TRBV3-1|few|.|TRBJ1-2
TGTGCCAGCAGCCACCAGGCGGAGGCGAGTGGCTACACCTTC
CASSHQAEASGYTF
>16|TRBV29-1|few|.|TRBJ2-6
TGCAGCGCACCACTCCTAACCACTTCTGGGGCCAACGTCCTGACTTTC
CSAPLLTTSGANVLTF
>15|TRBV20-1|.|.|TRBJ1-6
TGCAGTGCTAGAGACCGCAGGGTATTTGATTCACCCCTCCACTTT
CSARDRRVFDSPLHF
>11|TRBV10-3|few|.|TRBJ2-7
TGTGCCATCAGTAATGGGTACGAGCAGTACTTC
CAISNGYEQYF
>11|TRBV20-1|few|.|TRBJ2-1
TGCAGTGCGCCTCAGTCGCATGAGCAGTTCTTC
CSAPQSHEQFF
>16|TRBV3-1|.|TRBD2|TRBJ2-1
TGTGCCAGCAGCCATCACGGGGGGAGCTCCTACAATGAGCAGTTCTTC
CASSHHGGSSYNEQFF
>17|TRBV4-3|few|TRBD2|TRBJ2-1
TGCGCCAGCAGCCAAGCGCCTACTAGCGGAGCCTACAATGAGCAGTTCTTC
CASSQAPTSGAYNEQFF
>13|TRBV12-3/TRBV12-4|.|TRBD2|TRBJ2-3
TGTGCCAGCAGAGCGGGAGCGGCAGATACGCAGTATTTT
CASRAGAADTQYF
>13|TRBV7-8|.|.|TRBJ2-5
TGTGCCAGCAGCTTAGGAAGCAAGGAGACCCAGTACTTC
CASSLGSKETQYF
>15|TRBV7-2|few|TRBD1|TRBJ2-4
TGTGCCAGCAGCTTGGGACAGGGGGCGCAAAACATTCAGTACTTC
CASSLGQGAQNIQYF
>17|TRBV5-1|.|.|TRBJ2-5
TGCGCCAGCAGCTTCTTTGCAGATGCCTCTTTCCAAGAGACCCAGTACTTC
CASSFFADASFQETQYF
>16|TRBV6-6|.|.|TRBJ1-5
TGTGCCAGCAGTTACACTTTGGACACCCCACGGCAGCCCCAGCATTTT
CASSYTLDTPRQPQHF
>13|TRBV28|few|.|TRBJ2-2
TGTGCCAGTAGCGGAACGAACACCGGGGAGCTGTTTTTT
CASSGTNTGELFF
>15|TRBV5-6|.|.|TRBJ1-2
TGTGCCAGCAGCCCGAGACGTCAGGGGACGGCTGGCTACACCTTC
CASSPRRQGTAGYTF
>16|TRBV13|.|.|TRBJ2-1
TGTGCCAGCAGCTTAGGCCTCGGGGGGCCCTACAATGAGCAGTTCTTC
CASSLGLGGPYNEQFF
>16|TRBV13|few|.|TRBJ1-1
TGTGCCAGCAGCACCCGGGCCAGCTTCATGAACACTGAAGCTTTCTTT
CASSTRASFMNTEAFF
>14|TRBV7-7|.|.|TRBJ2-1
TGTGCCAGCAGCGAACGTCCAGAGAACGATGAGCAGTTCTTC
CASSERPENDEQFF
>14|TRBV7-6|few|.|TRBJ2-5
TGTGCCAGCAGCTTGTCCAGCGGATGGGAGACCCAGTACTTC
CASSLSSGWETQYF
>14|TRBV13|few|.|TRBJ1-1
TGTGCCAGCAGCTTTACAAACAGGGACACTGAAGCTTTCTTT
CASSFTNRDTEAFF
>13|TRBV12-3/TRBV12-4|few|.|TRBJ2-5
TGTGCCAGCAGGGCCGGGACAATGCAGACCCAGTACTTC
CASRAGTMQTQYF
>14|TRBV20-1|.|.|TRBJ2-5
TGCAGTGCTAGAGTAAGGCTCGTACAAGAGACCCAGTACTTC
CSARVRLVQETQYF
>10|TRBV5-1|.|.|TRBJ1-2
TGCGCCGGCAGGCTGAATGGCTACACCTTC
CAGRLNGYTF
>13|TRBV12-3/TRBV12-4|few|.|TRBJ1-5
TGTGCCAGCAGAGACGACAATGCCCAGCCCCAGCATTTT
CASRDDNAQPQHF